One sample yielded the 17 T cell receptor beta chains listed below, sequenced in a study of T cells in Graves' hyperthyroidism and ophthalmopathy. RNA transcripts gave rise to amplified TCR beta CDR3 regions. First-round RT-PCR of the TCR CDR3 relied on the HTBI primer set. TCRdb re-derived calls from the multiplex PCR reads in MiXCR, one entry per CDR3 protein. The sample lists fewer than 55,000 distinct CDR3 sequences, approximately 53% occurring once. Input material: peripheral blood or thyroid tissue (not recorded which). The receptors stem from a man younger than 35 with Graves' hyperthyroidism.

The CDR3 region is CATSRAGQGMVETQYF. The CDR3 nucleotides are TGTGCCACCAGCAGAGCCGGACAGGGGATGGTGGAGACCCAGTACTTC. This chain connects TRBV15 to TRBJ2-5, with TRBD1 matching over 9 bases. CDR1 and CDR2 from the germline V gene are LNHNV and YYDKDF (reference sequence). V dropped 1 base and J dropped 5; count of bases not matched to a gene: 8. The CDR3 is 16 amino acids.

This clonotype was found many times. V is TRBV6-6 and J is TRBJ2-2, with 7 bases matching TRBD1. CDR3 length: 13 amino acids. The germline CDR1 and CDR2 sequences are MNHNY and SVGAGI (reference sequence). The junction had 8 bases not matched to a gene; V was cut back by 11 bases and J by 5 bases. CDR3 DNA: TGTGCCGGAAACAGGGGTTCGACCGGGGAGCTGTTTTTT. This sequence encodes CAGNRGSTGELFF.

The chain joins TRBV15 to TRBJ2-2; a weak D match, TRBD2 (5 bases). Germline loops: CDR1 LNHNV, CDR2 YYDKDF (reference sequence). Trimming removed 0 bases at V and 4 bases at J, with 6 bases between. The CDR3 runs to 14 residues. The CDR3 is CATSRDRGTGELFF. CDR3 coding DNA: TGTGCCACCAGCAGAGATCGGGGCACCGGGGAGCTGTTTTTT.

This clonotype was detected many times. This chain joins TRBV11-2 and TRBJ1-5, with 8 bases aligning to TRBD1. With 1 base clipped from V and 5 bases from J, the junction kept 13 bases outside the gene matches. The germline V gene has CDR1 SGHAT and CDR2 FQNNGV. CDR3 length: 18 residues. The CDR3 DNA follows: TGTGCCAGCAGCTTAGGGCTCCGGGGACAGGCACAGGATCAGCCCCAGCATTTT. This translates into CASSLGLRGQAQDQPQHF. Full variable domain (remainder filled in from reference TRBV11-2 and TRBJ1-5): EAGVAQSPRYKIIEKRQSVAFWCNPISGHATLYWYQQILGQGPKLLIQFQNNGVVDDSQLPKDRFSAERLKGVDSTLKIQPAKLEDSAVYLCASSLGLRGQAQDQPQHFGDGTRLSIL.

This clonotype showed up many times. The V and J genes are TRBV6-1 and TRBJ1-4; no clear D gene. CDR1 MNHNS and CDR2 SASEGT come from the germline V gene. V was trimmed by 3 bases and J by 8 bases, leaving 16 bases between them. The CDR3 has 15 residues. Here the CDR3 reads CASSDNQPTREKLFF. CDR3 coding DNA: TGTGCCAGCAGTGACAACCAACCTACACGGGAAAAACTGTTTTTT.

This clonotype was found a few times. This may stem from a read error, because a much larger clone lies one nucleotide away. No conserved phenylalanine or tryptophan is present at the end of the CDR3, so a read error is the likely explanation. V usage is TRBV19 and J usage is TRBJ1-5; a weak D match, TRBD1 (6 bases). V lost 3 bases, J lost 1 base, and 10 bases lay in between. The CDR3 extends over 15 amino acids. Germline V gives CDR1 LNHDA, CDR2 SQIVND (reference sequence). The CDR3 region is CASSIRGQSNQPQHL. Here the CDR3 DNA reads TGTGCCAGTAGTATTCGGGGGCAGAGCAATCAGCCCCAGCATCTT.

This chain links TRBV19 with TRBJ1-4; D might be TRBD1 (5 bases). V was shortened by 5 bases and J by 8 bases, with 12 bases between the two germline ends. From germline, CDR1 is LNHDA and CDR2 SQIVND (reference sequence). There are 13 residues in the CDR3. The CDR3: CASSARVGEKLFF. CDR3 coding DNA: TGTGCCAGTAGTGCCAGGGTAGGAGAAAAACTGTTTTTT.

J is TRBJ1-2 and V is TRBV2; D gene unclear. The germline V and J ends were trimmed by 1 base and 7 bases, with 1 base remaining between them. The CDR3 is made up of 10 amino acids. Germline V gene lookup returns CDR1 SNHLY and CDR2 FYNNEI. CDR3 DNA: TGTGCCAGCAGTGAAGGTGGCTACACCTTC. It specifies CASSEGGYTF.

This chain uses TRBV29-1 with TRBJ2-5; TRBD1 aligns across 8 bases. From germline, CDR1 is SQVTM and CDR2 ANQGSEA. Trimming removed 6 bases from V and 5 bases from J; junction bases left unmatched: 11. The CDR3 has 14 amino acids. The CDR3 DNA follows: TGCAGCGTAAGGGCCAGGGGGCTTCTGGAGACCCAGTACTTC. This gives the protein CSVRARGLLETQYF.

This clonotype rates as medium-sized. The chain uses TRBV7-9 and TRBJ2-5, with D unclear. Trimming removed 5 bases from V and 2 bases from J, with 3 bases in between. Germline V lookup: CDR1 SEHNR, CDR2 FQNEAQ (reference sequence). The CDR3 is made up of 11 amino acids. The CDR3 DNA reads as TGTGCCAGCAGCAAACAAGAGACCCAGTACTTC. Its protein product is CASSKQETQYF.

Concerning this clonotype itself: The germline gene is not matched at one end of the junction; a read error may be the cause. This chain connects TRBV7-2 to TRBJ1-5; D perhaps matches TRBD1 (6 bases). The CDR3 sequence is 15 residues long. Germline CDR1 is SGHTA and CDR2 is FQGNSA. This CDR3 reads CAWSGGQNLNRPQHF. Here the CDR3 DNA reads TGTGCCTGGAGCGGTGGACAGAACTTAAATCGGCCCCAGCATTTT.

This clonotype was detected many times. The V gene is TRBV12-3 or TRBV12-4, the J gene TRBJ1-5; 7 bases line up with TRBD1. The junction had 3 bases not matched to a gene; V was cut back by 6 bases and J by 4 bases. The CDR3 has 13 residues. Here the CDR3 DNA reads TGTGCCAGCAGGCAGGGGGTAAATCAGCCCCAGCATTTT. Translation: CASRQGVNQPQHF.

The chain joins TRBV2 to TRBJ1-5; a weak D match, TRBD1 (6 bases). The germline V gene has CDR1 SNHLY and CDR2 FYNNEI. The CDR3 has 13 residues. Trimming shortened V by 7 bases and J by 6 bases, and 13 bases separated the two germline ends. In nucleotides, the CDR3 is TGTGCCAGCAACCACAGGGAAGGTCAGCCCCAGCATTTT. Amino acid sequence: CASNHREGQPQHF.

This chain links TRBV2 with TRBJ1-4; a weak D match, TRBD1 (6 bases). Trimming took 4 bases from V and 5 from J, leaving 11 bases between them. The germline V gene has CDR1 SNHLY and CDR2 FYNNEI. The CDR3 totals 14 residues. This chain's CDR3 is CASSVGQLNEKLFF. The CDR3 region has the DNA TGTGCCAGCAGTGTCGGACAGTTGAATGAAAAACTGTTTTTT.

The chain joins TRBV29-1 to TRBJ2-7, with D possibly matching TRBD1 (6 bases). Trimming shortened V by 7 bases and J by 3 bases, and 10 bases separated the two germline ends. The CDR3 contains 11 residues. Looked up from germline, CDR1 is SQVTM and CDR2 is ANQGSEA. CDR3 amino acids: CSAEDSYEQYF. CDR3 coding DNA: TGCAGCGCCGAGGACAGCTACGAGCAGTACTTC.

This clonotype has ten or more counts. The chain carries TRBV9 and TRBJ1-4, with D perhaps matching TRBD1 (5 bases). The V and J ends lost 4 bases and 3 bases respectively, with 16 bases between them. This CDR3 spans 16 amino acids. Germline V gene sequence: CDR1 SGDLS, CDR2 YYNGEE. The CDR3 bases are TGTGCCAGCAGCCTGGGAGCACAGGACTCTAATGAAAAACTGTTTTTT. It codes for CASSLGAQDSNEKLFF.

This clonotype turned up a few times. V is TRBV2 and J is TRBJ1-3; D is ambiguous. V lost 8 bases and J lost 0, with 11 bases in between. CDR1 and CDR2 from the germline V gene are SNHLY and FYNNEI. This CDR3 region has 14 residues. CDR3 sequence (DNA): TGTGCCAGCTCACAGTGGGGCTCTGGAAACACCATATATTTT. It specifies CASSQWGSGNTIYF.